Listed below are T cell receptor beta chains from one sample, sequenced in a study of cytomegalovirus exposure and HLA in healthy donors. Repertoires were generated with immunoSEQ multiplex PCR, while TCRdb's copy carries only in-frame clones and drops some. The sample consists of roughly 55,000 clones, 65% to 85% of them appearing once. The sequenced sample consisted of PBMCs. The receptors here all came from a female donor in good health and CMV-seronegative. Each CDR3 is given with its conserved first and last residue. D genes are given only for firm matches. Clone size is given for some rows only: seen once, a few or many times, or a class if the clone is expanded.

clone_size: -; j_call: TRBJ2-7; cdr3_length: 15; v_call: TRBV6-5; d_call: TRBD2; cdr3_aa: CASTQLGTSVSEQYF; cdr3_nt: TGTGCCAGCACCCAACTCGGGACTAGCGTTAGCGAGCAGTACTTC
clone_size: -; j_call: TRBJ2-7; cdr3_length: 15; v_call: TRBV4-2; d_call: -; cdr3_aa: CASSSNVGGSYEQYF; cdr3_nt: TGTGCCAGCAGCTCAAATGTGGGGGGCTCCTACGAGCAGTACTTC
clone_size: -; j_call: TRBJ2-4; cdr3_length: 19; v_call: TRBV7-3; d_call: TRBD1; cdr3_aa: CASSSTGPDRGFPKNIQYF; cdr3_nt: TGTGCCAGCAGTTCCACCGGGCCGGACAGGGGTTTTCCCAAAAACATTCAGTACTTC
clone_size: -; j_call: TRBJ1-5; cdr3_length: 16; v_call: TRBV23-1; d_call: -; cdr3_aa: CASSQPGATSNQPQHF; cdr3_nt: TGCGCCAGCAGTCAACCAGGGGCCACCAGCAATCAGCCCCAGCATTTT
clone_size: -; j_call: TRBJ2-7; cdr3_length: 14; v_call: TRBV7-8; d_call: TRBD1; cdr3_aa: CASSLGTANYEQYF; cdr3_nt: TGTGCCAGCAGTCTCGGGACAGCGAACTACGAGCAGTACTTC
clone_size: -; j_call: TRBJ2-7; cdr3_length: 19; v_call: TRBV28; d_call: TRBD2; cdr3_aa: CASSTTGVLLAGGSYEQYF; cdr3_nt: TGTGCCAGCAGTACCACTGGGGTACTACTAGCGGGGGGGTCCTACGAGCAGTACTTC
clone_size: -; j_call: TRBJ2-7; cdr3_length: 13; v_call: TRBV5-1; d_call: -; cdr3_aa: CASSSQGSYEQYF; cdr3_nt: TGCGCCAGCAGCTCACAGGGTTCGTACGAGCAGTACTTC
clone_size: once; j_call: TRBJ1-4; cdr3_length: 15; v_call: TRBV7-9; d_call: -; cdr3_aa: CASSLETGTNEKLFF; cdr3_nt: TGTGCCAGCAGCCTAGAAACCGGAACTAATGAAAAACTGTTTTTT
clone_size: -; j_call: TRBJ2-3; cdr3_length: 17; v_call: TRBV2; d_call: TRBD2; cdr3_aa: CASSESTRLAGIDTQYF; cdr3_nt: TGTGCCAGCAGTGAGTCTACTAGGCTAGCGGGGATAGATACGCAGTATTTT
clone_size: -; j_call: TRBJ1-1; cdr3_length: 17; v_call: TRBV19; d_call: TRBD1; cdr3_aa: CASTSLLEGQGGTEAFF; cdr3_nt: TGTGCCAGTACCAGCCTACTCGAAGGACAGGGAGGCACTGAAGCTTTCTTT
clone_size: -; j_call: TRBJ2-5; cdr3_length: 15; v_call: TRBV4-3; d_call: -; cdr3_aa: CASSQDSRDSETQYF; cdr3_nt: TGCGCCAGCAGCCAAGATTCGCGGGATTCGGAGACCCAGTACTTC
clone_size: -; j_call: TRBJ2-7; cdr3_length: 12; v_call: TRBV7-9; d_call: -; cdr3_aa: CASSFRNYEQYF; cdr3_nt: TGTGCCAGCAGCTTCAGAAACTACGAGCAGTACTTC
clone_size: -; j_call: TRBJ2-7; cdr3_length: 14; v_call: TRBV2; d_call: -; cdr3_aa: CASSEAQVSYEQYF; cdr3_nt: TGTGCCAGCAGTGAAGCGCAGGTTAGCTACGAGCAGTACTTC
clone_size: -; j_call: TRBJ2-7; cdr3_length: 12; v_call: TRBV7-9; d_call: -; cdr3_aa: CASSFYSDEQYF; cdr3_nt: TGTGCCAGCAGCTTTTATAGCGACGAGCAGTACTTC
clone_size: -; j_call: TRBJ1-6; cdr3_length: 15; v_call: TRBV5-6; d_call: -; cdr3_aa: CASSVGSSRVEPLHF; cdr3_nt: TGTGCCAGCAGCGTGGGAAGCTCGAGGGTGGAACCCCTCCACTTT
clone_size: -; j_call: TRBJ1-5; cdr3_length: 15; v_call: TRBV9; d_call: -; cdr3_aa: CASSGSGSPNQPQHF; cdr3_nt: TGTGCCAGCAGCGGGTCGGGGAGTCCCAATCAGCCCCAGCATTTT
clone_size: -; j_call: TRBJ2-7; cdr3_length: 15; v_call: TRBV19; d_call: -; cdr3_aa: CASSIKGQSSYEQYF; cdr3_nt: TGTGCCAGTAGTATAAAGGGACAAAGCTCCTACGAGCAGTACTTC
clone_size: -; j_call: TRBJ2-7; cdr3_length: 16; v_call: TRBV10-3; d_call: -; cdr3_aa: CAISESGGEEVYEQYF; cdr3_nt: TGTGCCATCAGTGAGTCGGGTGGGGAGGAGGTCTACGAGCAGTACTTC
clone_size: -; j_call: TRBJ2-1; cdr3_length: 14; v_call: TRBV28; d_call: -; cdr3_aa: CASRVAEAYNEQFF; cdr3_nt: TGTGCCAGCAGGGTAGCAGAAGCCTACAATGAGCAGTTCTTC
clone_size: -; j_call: TRBJ1-1; cdr3_length: 15; v_call: TRBV15; d_call: -; cdr3_aa: CATSNERLMDTEAFF; cdr3_nt: TGTGCCACCAGCAACGAGCGCTTAATGGACACTGAAGCTTTCTTT
clone_size: once; j_call: TRBJ2-7; cdr3_length: 15; v_call: TRBV25-1; d_call: TRBD1; cdr3_aa: CASSVEGTETQEQYF; cdr3_nt: TGTGCCAGCAGTGTAGAGGGGACAGAGACCCAGGAGCAGTACTTC
clone_size: -; j_call: TRBJ2-4; cdr3_length: 15; v_call: TRBV5-1; d_call: -; cdr3_aa: CASSYRSGGGDIQYF; cdr3_nt: TGCGCCAGCAGCTACCGTTCGGGGGGCGGGGACATTCAGTACTTC
clone_size: -; j_call: TRBJ2-3; cdr3_length: 18; v_call: TRBV28; d_call: TRBD2; cdr3_aa: CASSRTGGRAWFADTQYF; cdr3_nt: TGTGCCAGCAGCCGGACGGGAGGGAGGGCCTGGTTCGCAGATACGCAGTATTTT
clone_size: -; j_call: TRBJ2-5; cdr3_length: 14; v_call: TRBV5-1; d_call: -; cdr3_aa: CASSLWDNQETQYF; cdr3_nt: TGCGCCAGCAGCTTGTGGGACAACCAAGAGACCCAGTACTTC
clone_size: -; j_call: TRBJ2-3; cdr3_length: 13; v_call: TRBV28; d_call: TRBD2; cdr3_aa: CASVPLGGDTQYF; cdr3_nt: TGTGCCAGCGTTCCCCTGGGGGGGGATACGCAGTATTTT
clone_size: few; j_call: TRBJ2-3; cdr3_length: 17; v_call: TRBV15; d_call: -; cdr3_aa: CATSRGEYPTGTDTQYF; cdr3_nt: TGTGCCACCAGCAGAGGAGAGTACCCAACAGGCACAGATACGCAGTATTTT
clone_size: few; j_call: TRBJ2-1; cdr3_length: 15; v_call: TRBV9; d_call: -; cdr3_aa: CASSAQGGEFDEQFF; cdr3_nt: TGTGCCAGCAGCGCACAGGGTGGAGAGTTTGATGAGCAGTTCTTC
clone_size: few; j_call: TRBJ1-1; cdr3_length: 17; v_call: TRBV14; d_call: -; cdr3_aa: CASSQEVRSGWGTEAFF; cdr3_nt: TGTGCCAGCAGCCAAGAGGTTAGGTCGGGGTGGGGCACTGAAGCTTTCTTT
clone_size: -; j_call: TRBJ1-2; cdr3_length: 13; v_call: TRBV30; d_call: TRBD1; cdr3_aa: CAWSVRTGYGYTF; cdr3_nt: TGTGCCTGGAGTGTAAGGACAGGCTATGGCTACACCTTC